This T cell receptor (beta chain) was captured by sequencing in a study of cytomegalovirus exposure and HLA in healthy donors. Study in general: A later analysis reported the approximately 120 validation repertoires used the same platform as the 550 to 800 first-cohort repertoires. General study points: There were a few CMV-associated chains whose specificity for CMV antigens was confirmed in vitro. Most TCR sequences were seen very rarely across donors, but some public TCRs occurred in many.

Concerning this clone itself: Its antigen is not identified.

The assay was immunoSEQ multiplex PCR, and TCRdb's table has in-frame clones only and misses some. The profile covers 90,000 to 120,000 clones, with approximately 86% appearing a single time and roughly 3% taken by the ten largest. From germline, CDR1 is LGHNT and CDR2 FRNRAP. V shed 7 bases and J 5 bases; nucleotides not matched to a gene: 5. This CDR3 is 12 amino acids long. This receptor was taken from a woman in her late teens or twenties in good health and CMV-seronegative. The source material was PBMCs. This chain links TRBV12-5 with TRBJ2-7; 7 bases match TRBD2. The DNA of the CDR3 is TGTGCTAGTGCCTTGGGAGGGAACGAGCAGTACTTC. Its translation: CASALGGNEQYF.